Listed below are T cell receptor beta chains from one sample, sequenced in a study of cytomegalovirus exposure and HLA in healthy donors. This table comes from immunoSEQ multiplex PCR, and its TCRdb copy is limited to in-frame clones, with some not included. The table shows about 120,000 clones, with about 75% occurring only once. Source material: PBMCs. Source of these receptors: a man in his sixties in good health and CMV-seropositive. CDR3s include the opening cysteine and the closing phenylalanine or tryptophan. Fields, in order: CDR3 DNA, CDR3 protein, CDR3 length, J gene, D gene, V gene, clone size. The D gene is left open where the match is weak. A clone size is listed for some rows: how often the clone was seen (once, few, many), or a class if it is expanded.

CDR3 DNA: TGTGCCAGCCTTGTCTCCTATAATTCACCCCTCCACTTT; CDR3 protein: CASLVSYNSPLHF; CDR3 length: 13; J gene: TRBJ1-6; D gene: .; V gene: TRBV2; clone size: .
CDR3 DNA: TGCGCCAGCAGCTTGGCCACTAGCGGGGGGGCCCGAGAGACCCAGTACTTC; CDR3 protein: CASSLATSGGARETQYF; CDR3 length: 17; J gene: TRBJ2-5; D gene: TRBD2; V gene: TRBV5-1; clone size: .
CDR3 DNA: TGCGCCAGCAGCTCAGGGGGGCCTGGGGAGGAGCAGTACTTC; CDR3 protein: CASSSGGPGEEQYF; CDR3 length: 14; J gene: TRBJ2-5; D gene: .; V gene: TRBV5-1; clone size: .
CDR3 DNA: TGTGCCAGCTCACTACAGGACAGCCCTAATCAGCCCCAGCATTTT; CDR3 protein: CASSLQDSPNQPQHF; CDR3 length: 15; J gene: TRBJ1-5; D gene: .; V gene: TRBV18; clone size: .
CDR3 DNA: TGTGCCAGCAGCCCTACAGGGGGCGAGCACTATGGCTACACCTTC; CDR3 protein: CASSPTGGEHYGYTF; CDR3 length: 15; J gene: TRBJ1-2; D gene: TRBD1; V gene: TRBV5-4; clone size: once
CDR3 DNA: TGCAGCGTTTCTTACGGGGGTAGAAACACTGAAGCTTTCTTT; CDR3 protein: CSVSYGGRNTEAFF; CDR3 length: 14; J gene: TRBJ1-1; D gene: .; V gene: TRBV29-1; clone size: .
CDR3 DNA: TGTGCCATCAGTGAGTCGGGGGCAGGGGGCTCCTACGAGCAGTACTTC; CDR3 protein: CAISESGAGGSYEQYF; CDR3 length: 16; J gene: TRBJ2-7; D gene: TRBD1; V gene: TRBV10-3; clone size: .
CDR3 DNA: TGCGCCAGCAGCCTGGGACAGACGAACACTGAAGCTTTCTTT; CDR3 protein: CASSLGQTNTEAFF; CDR3 length: 14; J gene: TRBJ1-1; D gene: TRBD1; V gene: TRBV5-1; clone size: few
CDR3 DNA: TGTGCCAGCAGTTTACCCCGACAGGTCGAAAACGAGCAGTACTTC; CDR3 protein: CASSLPRQVENEQYF; CDR3 length: 15; J gene: TRBJ2-7; D gene: .; V gene: TRBV27; clone size: .
CDR3 DNA: TGTGCCACCAGCAGGGACAGGGCCCCGATAAATGAGCAGTTCTTC; CDR3 protein: CATSRDRAPINEQFF; CDR3 length: 15; J gene: TRBJ2-1; D gene: TRBD1; V gene: TRBV15; clone size: few
CDR3 DNA: TGTGCCAGCAGTTACTCCTATGGGAACACTGAAGCTTTCTTT; CDR3 protein: CASSYSYGNTEAFF; CDR3 length: 14; J gene: TRBJ1-1; D gene: .; V gene: TRBV6-5; clone size: once
CDR3 DNA: TGTGCCAGCAGCCCGTTAAATCAGCCCCAGCATTTT; CDR3 protein: CASSPLNQPQHF; CDR3 length: 12; J gene: TRBJ1-5; D gene: .; V gene: TRBV5-8; clone size: few
CDR3 DNA: TGTGCCAGCAGTTACACCGGCCAGGAACCCTACACCTTC; CDR3 protein: CASSYTGQEPYTF; CDR3 length: 13; J gene: TRBJ1-2; D gene: .; V gene: TRBV6-6; clone size: .
CDR3 DNA: TGTGCCAGCAGCTTCAGGGTAATGGCCTCCGGGGAGCTGTTTTTT; CDR3 protein: CASSFRVMASGELFF; CDR3 length: 15; J gene: TRBJ2-2; D gene: .; V gene: TRBV5-8; clone size: .
CDR3 DNA: TGTGCCAGCAGCTTAGGGGGGGGCAAATGGGAAGCTTTCTTT; CDR3 protein: CASSLGGGKWEAFF; CDR3 length: 14; J gene: TRBJ1-1; D gene: .; V gene: TRBV7-6; clone size: few
CDR3 DNA: TGTGCCAGCAGCTTTGGCATCTATGGCTACACCTTC; CDR3 protein: CASSFGIYGYTF; CDR3 length: 12; J gene: TRBJ1-2; D gene: .; V gene: TRBV7-9; clone size: few
CDR3 DNA: TGTGCCAGCACCCCGACAGGGGGTAACTATGGCTACACCTTC; CDR3 protein: CASTPTGGNYGYTF; CDR3 length: 14; J gene: TRBJ1-2; D gene: TRBD1; V gene: TRBV6-5; clone size: .
CDR3 DNA: TGTGCGTTGACTAGCGGGAGGGTTGGGGCCGGGGAGCTGTTTTTT; CDR3 protein: CALTSGRVGAGELFF; CDR3 length: 15; J gene: TRBJ2-2; D gene: TRBD2; V gene: TRBV30; clone size: .
CDR3 DNA: TGTGCCAGCACACTCCGAGGGGGCCTACCCTACGAGCAGTACTTC; CDR3 protein: CASTLRGGLPYEQYF; CDR3 length: 15; J gene: TRBJ2-7; D gene: TRBD1; V gene: TRBV27; clone size: .
CDR3 DNA: TGTGCCAGCAGTTTATGGCCCCGACAGGGGAACGACGAGCAGTACTTC; CDR3 protein: CASSLWPRQGNDEQYF; CDR3 length: 16; J gene: TRBJ2-7; D gene: TRBD1; V gene: TRBV27; clone size: few
CDR3 DNA: TGCGCCAGCAGCCTAGGACAGGGGGCAGTGGAGACCCAGTACTTC; CDR3 protein: CASSLGQGAVETQYF; CDR3 length: 15; J gene: TRBJ2-5; D gene: TRBD1; V gene: TRBV5-1; clone size: .
CDR3 DNA: TGTGCCAGCAGCTTAACAGGGATATCTAACTATGGCTACACCTTC; CDR3 protein: CASSLTGISNYGYTF; CDR3 length: 15; J gene: TRBJ1-2; D gene: .; V gene: TRBV7-9; clone size: .
CDR3 DNA: TGTGCCAGCTCACTAAGACAGGGGACTGATTCACCCCTCCACTTT; CDR3 protein: CASSLRQGTDSPLHF; CDR3 length: 15; J gene: TRBJ1-6; D gene: TRBD1; V gene: TRBV18; clone size: .
CDR3 DNA: TGTGCCTGGAGCCAGGGAATTAATTCACCCCTCCACTTT; CDR3 protein: CAWSQGINSPLHF; CDR3 length: 13; J gene: TRBJ1-6; D gene: .; V gene: TRBV30; clone size: .
CDR3 DNA: TGTGCCAGCTCAGCGTCGGCAGGGACTAACTATGGCTACACCTTC; CDR3 protein: CASSASAGTNYGYTF; CDR3 length: 15; J gene: TRBJ1-2; D gene: .; V gene: TRBV6-4; clone size: .
CDR3 DNA: TGTGCCTGGAAAAAAGGGGGAAGAATAGTCGATGAGCAGTTCTTC; CDR3 protein: CAWKKGGRIVDEQFF; CDR3 length: 15; J gene: TRBJ2-1; D gene: .; V gene: TRBV30; clone size: .
CDR3 DNA: TGTGCCAGCAGCTTAGTAGGAGGCTACGAGCAGTACTTC; CDR3 protein: CASSLVGGYEQYF; CDR3 length: 13; J gene: TRBJ2-7; D gene: .; V gene: TRBV7-2; clone size: .
CDR3 DNA: TGTGCCAGCAGTGTTCGGGGTGCGCCCCCCGCTAGCGAGCAGTACTTC; CDR3 protein: CASSVRGAPPASEQYF; CDR3 length: 16; J gene: TRBJ2-7; D gene: .; V gene: TRBV2; clone size: .
CDR3 DNA: TGTGCTAGTGGTTTGTTCGCCGGGGAGCTGTTTTTT; CDR3 protein: CASGLFAGELFF; CDR3 length: 12; J gene: TRBJ2-2; D gene: .; V gene: TRBV12-5; clone size: .
CDR3 DNA: TGTGCCAGCAGCTTAGGCACCCAGGGGCGCACTGAAGCTTTCTTT; CDR3 protein: CASSLGTQGRTEAFF; CDR3 length: 15; J gene: TRBJ1-1; D gene: .; V gene: TRBV5-4; clone size: .